Each of the 27 T cell receptor beta chains below was sequenced from the same sample in a study of Ad26.COV2.S vaccination and SARS-CoV-2 variants. Treatment reported: over 15 received Ad26.COV2.S at low or high dose, single or two shots; about 5 received placebo; per-sample allocation not given. Sample collection was performed on day 63 after the first vaccine or placebo injection. The data were produced by immunoSEQ multiplex PCR, yet TCRdb's version contains in-frame clones alone and is incomplete. This table has 300,000 to 400,000 clones, around 85% appearing once. The sequenced sample was peripheral blood, obtained in a trial of Ad26.COV2.S vaccine versus placebo. Source of these receptors: a person aged 18-65 years who received the Ad26.COV2.S COVID-19 vaccine or a placebo.

The rearrangement links TRBV18 to TRBJ2-7; perhaps TRBD2 as D (6 bases). With 0 bases removed from V and 2 bases from J, the gap between germline ends came to 11 bases. This CDR3 has 15 residues. The germline gives CDR1 KGHSH, CDR2 LQKENI. The CDR3 region is CASSPPGRSPYEQYF. In DNA form, the CDR3 reads TGTGCCAGCTCACCACCGGGGAGGTCCCCCTACGAGCAGTACTTC.

The chain has TRBV19 and TRBJ2-3; tentative D call: TRBD2 (5 bases). Between the trimmed V and J ends, which lost 5 bases and 0 bases, there was a span of 6 bases. Germline loops: CDR1 LNHDA, CDR2 SQIVND (reference sequence). The CDR3 is made up of 13 amino acids. CDR3 DNA: TGTGCCAGTAGTCTAGCAAGCACAGATACGCAGTATTTT. Translating it yields CASSLASTDTQYF.

This chain uses TRBV6-5 with TRBJ1-2, with 11 bases fitting TRBD1. Germline lookup yields CDR1 MNHEY and CDR2 SVGAGI. J lost 3 bases, V lost 2 bases, and 2 bases had no gene match. This CDR3 spans 15 amino acids. The CDR3 loop reads CASSYRDRGYYGYTF. CDR3 DNA sequence: TGTGCCAGCAGTTACCGGGACAGGGGGTACTATGGCTACACCTTC.

This rearrangement joins TRBV28 to TRBJ2-3; 8 bases match TRBD2. The length of the CDR3 is 16 residues. CDR1 and CDR2 from the germline V gene are MDHEN and SYDVKM. The junction had 8 bases not matched to a gene; V was cut back by 3 bases and J by 3 bases. The CDR3 loop reads CASSFQAGALTDTQYF. CDR3 nucleotides: TGTGCCAGCAGTTTTCAAGCGGGGGCGCTGACAGATACGCAGTATTTT.

V gene TRBV2 combines with J gene TRBJ2-7; D perhaps matches TRBD1 (7 bases). Trimming cost V 3 bases and J 3 bases, with 21 bases left between them. The germline V gene has CDR1 SNHLY and CDR2 FYNNEI. The CDR3 has 17 amino acids. This CDR3 reads CASSDPRRGPSLYEQYF. DNA of the CDR3: TGTGCCAGCAGTGATCCTCGGAGGGGGCCTTCTCTCTACGAGCAGTACTTC.

This chain connects TRBV5-1 to TRBJ2-2, with 10 positions matching TRBD1. Trimming cost V 4 bases and J 7 bases; bases outside gene matches: 10. The CDR3 is 16 amino acids. CDR1 is SGHRS and CDR2 is YFSETQ in the germline V gene. This chain's CDR3 is CASSITGQGILGELFF. The CDR3 DNA reads TGCGCCAGCAGCATAACGGGACAGGGGATCCTCGGGGAGCTGTTTTTT.

V usage is TRBV3-1 (or the pseudogene TRBV3-2) and J usage is TRBJ2-5; D is perhaps TRBD2 (6 bases). Trimming cost V 0 bases and J 5 bases, with 10 bases left between them. CDR3 length: 14 residues. Germline loops: CDR1 LGHDT, CDR2 YNNKEL (reference sequence). CDR3 in amino acids: CASSQDGSPETQYF. The DNA for the CDR3 is TGTGCCAGCAGCCAAGACGGGAGCCCGGAGACCCAGTACTTC.

The V and J genes are TRBV4-2 and TRBJ2-1; no clear D. V was cut by 1 base and J by 4 bases, with 8 bases left in between. The length of the CDR3 is 14 residues. Germline V gene sequence: CDR1 LGHNA, CDR2 YNFKEQ. The CDR3 region has the DNA TGTGCCAGCAGCCAAGGCCAGCCTTACAATGAGCAGTTCTTC. Amino acids: CASSQGQPYNEQFF.

This clone was observed once. V is TRBV7-2 and J is TRBJ1-4, with D hard to call. V gave up 1 base and J gave up 8 bases, with 14 bases separating them. In germline, CDR1 is SGHTA, CDR2 FQGNSA. This CDR3 region has 15 residues. In DNA, the CDR3 is TGTGCCAGCAGCTTAGTGGCCAGGAGTGGCGAAAAACTGTTTTTT. Translating gives CASSLVARSGEKLFF. The entire variable domain, with the rest obtained from reference TRBV7-2 and TRBJ1-4, is as follows: GAGVSQSPSNKVTEKGKDVELRCDPISGHTALYWYRQSLGQGLEFLIYFQGNSAPDKSGLPSDRFSAERTGGSVSTLTIQRTQQEDSAVYLCASSLVARSGEKLFFGSGTQLSVL.

The chain carries TRBV28 and TRBJ2-3; 10 bases are a match to TRBD2. V trimming: 7 bases; J trimming: 2 bases; junction bases outside the gene matches: 9. CDR3 length equals 16 residues. CDR1 MDHEN and CDR2 SYDVKM come from the germline V gene. In DNA form, the CDR3 reads TGTGCCAGCAATCGGCCTAGCGGGGGACTCACAGATACGCAGTATTTT. Its translation: CASNRPSGGLTDTQYF.

This clone has a handful of counts. The V call is TRBV4-1, the J call TRBJ1-2, with D perhaps TRBD1 (5 bases). This CDR3 contains 11 residues. V was pared by 1 base and J by 10 bases, with 7 bases between. Germline CDR1 is MGHRA and CDR2 is YSYEKL. The CDR3 spells CASSQGTLYTF. The CDR3 DNA sequence: TGCGCCAGCAGCCAAGGGACACTCTACACCTTC.

The CDR3 sequence is CASSLPLRGLVGPQHF. CDR3 sequence (DNA): TGTGCCAGCAGTTTACCCTTGAGGGGGCTTGTGGGACCCCAGCATTTT. The chain uses TRBV28 and TRBJ1-5; 7 bases fit TRBD1. J lost 10 bases, V lost 2 bases, and 14 bases had no gene match. Looked up from germline, CDR1 is MDHEN and CDR2 is SYDVKM. The CDR3 is 16 residues long. The full variable domain, in which reference TRBV28 and TRBJ1-5 provide the parts outside the CDR3, is DVKVTQSSRYLVKRTGEKVFLECVQDMDHENMFWYRQDPGLGLRLIYFSYDVKMKEKGDIPEGYSVSREKKERFSLILESASTNQTSMYLCASSLPLRGLVGPQHFGDGTRLSIL.

This chain uses TRBV7-2 with TRBJ1-2; 7 bases agree with TRBD1. With 0 bases clipped from V and 3 bases from J, the junction kept 7 bases outside the gene matches. The germline V gene encodes CDR1 SGHTA and CDR2 FQGNSA. This CDR3 has 16 residues. CDR3 sequence: CASSLAGGGADYGYTF. The DNA for the CDR3 is TGTGCCAGCAGCTTAGCAGGAGGGGGCGCGGACTATGGCTACACCTTC.

The gene calls are TRBV18 and TRBJ1-1, with no clear D. CDR1 KGHSH and CDR2 LQKENI come from the germline V gene. The V gene lost 2 bases and the J gene lost 1 base, with 5 bases spanning the gap. The CDR3 contains 13 residues. Here the CDR3 reads CASSPKENTEAFF. DNA of the CDR3: TGTGCCAGCTCACCAAAAGAGAACACTGAAGCTTTCTTT.

The V gene is TRBV11-2, the J gene TRBJ2-7; no clear D gene. Germline V gene data show CDR1 as SGHAT and CDR2 as FQNNGV. V lost 0 bases and J 3 bases, leaving 6 bases between the germline ends. The CDR3 spans 13 residues. Written as DNA, the CDR3 is TGTGCCAGCAGCTTAGACATAAACTACGAGCAGTACTTC. This encodes CASSLDINYEQYF.

The chain couples TRBV14 to TRBJ2-1; D is perhaps TRBD1 or TRBD2 (6 bases each). Germline CDR1 and CDR2: SGHDN and FVKESK. This CDR3 is 14 amino acids long. Trimming stripped 3 bases from V and 10 bases from J, with 16 bases between. CDR3 region: CASSQIQSGGEQFF. Here the CDR3 DNA reads TGTGCCAGCAGCCAGATCCAATCCGGGGGCGAGCAGTTCTTC.

This clone was seen more than once but under ten times. The chain joins TRBV7-3 to TRBJ2-1, with D possibly TRBD2 on 5 matching bases. CDR3 length: 13 amino acids. The V end lost 5 bases, the J end lost 4 bases, and 9 bases lay between the germline ends. CDR1 and CDR2 (germline): SGHTA, FQGTGA. The CDR3 region has the DNA TGTGCCAGCAGCCGAGGGCAGTACAATGAGCAGTTCTTC. Its protein product is CASSRGQYNEQFF.

The genes are TRBV28 and TRBJ2-3; 8 bases are a match to TRBD1. The CDR3 has 16 residues. In germline, CDR1 is MDHEN, CDR2 SYDVKM. The junction had 12 bases not matched to a gene; V was cut back by 8 bases and J by 2 bases. The CDR3 nucleotides read TGTGCCAGCGACAGGGGAGAGAAAGTACCCACAGATACGCAGTATTTT. Translation gives CASDRGEKVPTDTQYF.

The J gene is TRBJ2-5, the V gene TRBV10-3; 9 positions match TRBD1. Trimming at V came to 5 bases and at J to 2 bases, leaving 3 bases not matched to a gene. CDR1 ENHRY and CDR2 SYGVKD come from the germline V gene. The CDR3 extends over 14 amino acids. The CDR3: CAISPGQGQETQYF. As DNA, the CDR3 is TGTGCCATCAGTCCGGGACAGGGACAAGAGACCCAGTACTTC.

The V and J genes are TRBV3-1 (or the pseudogene TRBV3-2) and TRBJ2-3; 9 bases align to TRBD1. Germline V gives CDR1 LGHDT, CDR2 YNNKEL (reference sequence). Trimming at V came to 0 bases and at J to 3 bases, leaving 4 bases not matched to a gene. The CDR3 totals 16 residues. CDR3 sequence (DNA): TGTGCCAGCAGCCAAGATCTCGGACAGGGGACAGATACGCAGTATTTT. Protein: CASSQDLGQGTDTQYF.

This clone came up once. This chain uses TRBV10-3 with TRBJ2-7; D not resolved. The CDR3 totals 11 residues. V was pared by 8 bases and J by 3 bases, with 8 bases between. Germline V gene data show CDR1 as ENHRY and CDR2 as SYGVKD. The DNA of the CDR3 is TGTGCCATCGGGCAGCACTACGAGCAGTACTTC. Translation: CAIGQHYEQYF.

This chain links TRBV7-6 with TRBJ1-6; 7 nucleotides align to TRBD1. This CDR3 has 13 amino acids. Germline V gene lookup returns CDR1 SGHVS and CDR2 FNYEAQ. After removal of 6 bases from V and 9 bases from J, the junction contained 5 bases not matched to a gene. The CDR3 reads CASRAQGSSPLHF. Written as DNA, the CDR3 is TGTGCCAGCAGAGCACAGGGGTCTTCACCCCTCCACTTT. Drawing the rest from reference TRBV7-6 and TRBJ1-6, the complete variable domain is GAGVSQSPRYKVTKRGQDVALRCDPISGHVSLYWYRQALGQGPEFLTYFNYEAQQDKSGLPNDRFSAERPEGSISTLTIQRTEQRDSAMYRCASRAQGSSPLHFGNGTRLTVT.

The chain combines TRBV19 with TRBJ2-5; TRBD2 is a possible D gene (5 bases). The germline CDR1 and CDR2 sequences are LNHDA and SQIVND (reference sequence). The V gene lost 3 bases and the J gene lost 2 bases, with 10 bases spanning the gap. The CDR3 length is 14 residues. For the CDR3, the DNA is TGTGCCAGTAGTATTACCCTAGCTCAAGAGACCCAGTACTTC. Translating gives CASSITLAQETQYF.

V is TRBV4-2 and J is TRBJ2-1; 12 bases map to TRBD2. This CDR3 has 16 amino acids. The V and J ends lost 2 bases and 5 bases, in that order; junction bases with no gene match: 4. CDR1 and CDR2 (germline): LGHNA, YNFKEQ. The CDR3 region has the DNA TGTGCCAGCAGCCAATCGACTAGCGGGGGTCACAATGAGCAGTTCTTC. Protein sequence: CASSQSTSGGHNEQFF.

This chain connects TRBV14 to TRBJ2-3, with 13 bases aligning to TRBD2. CDR3 length: 17 amino acids. The germline gives CDR1 SGHDN, CDR2 FVKESK. After removal of 0 bases from V and 1 base from J, the junction contained 1 base not matched to a gene. This chain's CDR3 is CASSQEGTSGGTDTQYF. The CDR3 DNA reads as TGTGCCAGCAGCCAAGAGGGGACTAGCGGGGGCACAGATACGCAGTATTTT.

This chain links TRBV12-3 or TRBV12-4 with TRBJ2-5; D is undetermined. The CDR3 covers 13 residues. The ends were cut back, 2 bases at V and 7 bases at J, with 11 bases in the middle. The CDR3 DNA reads TGTGCCAGCAGTTTACGAACGTGGGGGACCCAGTACTTC. This sequence encodes CASSLRTWGTQYF.

V gene TRBV19 combines with J gene TRBJ1-1, with 7 bases identical to TRBD1. V shed 5 bases and J 4 bases; nucleotides not matched to a gene: 4. The germline gives CDR1 LNHDA, CDR2 SQIVND (reference sequence). The CDR3 contains 13 residues. The CDR3 bases are TGTGCCAGTAGTGACAGGGCCGTCACTGAAGCTTTCTTT. Translating gives CASSDRAVTEAFF.